The 7 T cell receptor beta chains in this list originate from one sample, sequenced in a study of blood T cell repertoires in COVID-19. The protocol was immunoSEQ multiplex PCR, while the TCRdb copy is restricted to in-frame clones and leaves out a portion. The profile shows hundreds of thousands of clones, approximately 87% of them singletons. Sequencing was done on a sample of peripheral blood. The receptors come from a woman between 40 and 55 years old who had recovered from COVID-19.

The J gene is TRBJ1-5, the V gene TRBV5-1; 7 nucleotides agree with TRBD1. This CDR3 has 14 amino acids. With V trimmed by 1 base and J by 8 bases, 6 bases remained unmatched. The V gene's germline CDR1 is SGHRS and CDR2 YFSETQ. The CDR3 reads CASSLLTGQEPQHF. CDR3 DNA: TGCGCCAGCAGCTTGTTGACAGGGCAGGAGCCCCAGCATTTT.

V and J are TRBV6-5 and TRBJ1-6; the D gene is possibly TRBD1 (6 bases). The CDR3 consists of 13 residues. V gave up 4 bases and J gave up 6 bases, with 7 bases separating them. Germline V gene sequence: CDR1 MNHEY, CDR2 SVGAGI. The CDR3 DNA reads TGTGCCAGCAGTTTACAGGGTAATTCACCCCTCCACTTT. It codes for CASSLQGNSPLHF.

This chain uses TRBV7-8 with TRBJ1-1; D might be TRBD1 (5 bases). The germline gives CDR1 SGHVS, CDR2 FQNEAQ. This CDR3 has 14 residues. Trimming left V 6 bases short and J 5 bases short, with 16 bases between. CDR3 DNA sequence: TGTGCCAGCAGTACGACGGGGGATAGGACTGAAGCTTTCTTT. Encoded protein: CASSTTGDRTEAFF.

The chain is built from TRBV19 and TRBJ1-5, with TRBD1 matching over 7 bases. This CDR3 is 14 amino acids long. The V gene end was trimmed by 3 bases and the J gene end by 3 bases; junction bases not matched to a gene: 2. Germline V lookup: CDR1 LNHDA, CDR2 SQIVND (reference sequence). This chain's CDR3 is CASSIGQANQPQHF. The CDR3 DNA follows: TGTGCCAGTAGTATCGGACAGGCCAATCAGCCCCAGCATTTT.

The chain combines TRBV5-4 with TRBJ2-7, with 11 bases matching TRBD1. CDR3 length: 15 residues. The J segment lost 2 bases and the V segment lost 4 bases, leaving 5 bases of the junction unmatched. Germline V gives CDR1 SGHNT, CDR2 YYREEE (reference sequence). The CDR3 DNA follows: TGTGCCAGCAGCATCAGGACAGGGGGCCCCTACGAGCAGTACTTC. Translation gives CASSIRTGGPYEQYF.

As regards this clone: Other DNA sequences of this sample code for an identical CDR3. V and J are TRBV9 and TRBJ1-6, with TRBD1 as a possible D gene (6 bases). The CDR3 extends over 17 amino acids. Per the germline V gene, CDR1 is SGDLS and CDR2 is YYNGEE. The V gene lost 0 bases and the J gene lost 1 base, with 11 bases spanning the gap. CDR3 in amino acids: CASSVGQGRSYNSPLHF. In DNA form, the CDR3 reads TGTGCCAGCAGCGTAGGGCAGGGGAGATCCTATAATTCACCCCTCCACTTT. Full variable domain (outside the CDR3, taken from reference TRBV9 and TRBJ1-6): DSGVTQTPKHLITATGQRVTLRCSPRSGDLSVYWYQQSLDQGLQFLIQYYNGEERAKGNILERFSAQQFPDLHSELNLSSLELGDSALYFCASSVGQGRSYNSPLHFGNGTRLTVT.

V and J are TRBV4-3 and TRBJ2-7; TRBD1 agrees at 10 bases. The CDR3 runs to 14 residues. The V and J ends lost 3 bases and 7 bases, in that order; junction bases with no gene match: 6. CDR1 and CDR2 from the germline V gene are LGHNA and YSLEER. The CDR3 bases are TGCGCCAGCAGCCATAGACAGGGGGCAAGGGAGCAGTACTTC. Its protein is CASSHRQGAREQYF.